A selection of T cell receptor beta chains follows, all from one sample in a study of blood T cell repertoires in COVID-19. The assay was immunoSEQ multiplex PCR, and TCRdb's table has in-frame clones only and misses some. The sample carries about 380,000 clones, around 87% recorded once. Specimen: PBMCs or T cells enriched from blood (not recorded which). The receptors come from a man aged 30-40 years who had recovered from COVID-19. CDR3s include the opening cysteine and the closing phenylalanine or tryptophan. The order of the fields is CDR3 protein, CDR3 DNA, V gene, clone size, D gene, J gene. A D gene is named only where the DNA matches it firmly. Expanded clones get a size class; other rows say once, few or many, or leave the size out.

CASSITQAFGNTIYF | TGTGCCAGTAGTATAACACAGGCATTCGGAAACACCATATATTTT | TRBV19 | NA | NA | TRBJ1-3
CASSRGQNYEQYF | TGTGCCAGCAGCCGGGGACAGAACTACGAGCAGTACTTC | TRBV14 | NA | TRBD1 | TRBJ2-7
CASSIAGTANTEAFF | TGTGCCAGTAGTATAGCCGGGACAGCGAACACTGAAGCTTTCTTT | TRBV19 | NA | TRBD1 | TRBJ1-1
CASSLSISGNTIYF | TGTGCCAGCAGCTTGAGTATCTCTGGAAACACCATATATTTT | TRBV11-2 | NA | NA | TRBJ1-3
CASSLGTGRGYEQYF | TGTGCCAGCAGCTTAGGCACCGGTCGAGGTTACGAGCAGTACTTC | TRBV11-3 | few | NA | TRBJ2-7
CASTSGTANTGELFF | TGTGCCAGTACGTCCGGGACAGCGAACACCGGGGAGCTGTTTTTT | TRBV19 | NA | TRBD1 | TRBJ2-2
CSASGTGGAYTEAFF | TGCAGTGCTAGTGGGACAGGGGGCGCCTACACTGAAGCTTTCTTT | TRBV20-1 | few | TRBD1 | TRBJ1-1
CASSGGRGQFF | TGTGCCAGCAGCGGAGGCCGGGGGCAGTTCTTC | TRBV9 | NA | NA | TRBJ2-1
CASRRGYEGSSYNEQFF | TGTGCCAGCAGGCGGGGGTACGAGGGGAGCTCCTACAATGAGCAGTTCTTC | TRBV27 | NA | TRBD2 | TRBJ2-1
CASEVENTGELFF | TGTGCCAGCGAGGTGGAGAACACCGGGGAGCTGTTTTTT | TRBV2 | NA | NA | TRBJ2-2
CASKRGLPNEKLFF | TGTGCCAGCAAGAGGGGGCTACCAAATGAAAAACTGTTTTTT | TRBV6-5 | NA | TRBD1 | TRBJ1-4
CATSTGDRGRPVSGNTIYF | TGTGCCACCAGCACCGGGGACAGGGGGCGACCGGTCTCTGGAAACACCATATATTTT | TRBV15 | NA | TRBD1 | TRBJ1-3
CASSLDPGLNSPLHF | TGTGCCAGCAGTCTAGACCCCGGCCTTAATTCACCCCTCCACTTT | TRBV6-5 | once | NA | TRBJ1-6
CASSLQGAGYGYTF | TGTGCCAGCAGCTTACAGGGGGCGGGTTATGGCTACACCTTC | TRBV7-9 | once | TRBD1 | TRBJ1-2
CACPGQGSYNSPLHF | TGTGCCTGCCCCGGACAGGGTTCCTATAATTCACCCCTCCACTTT | TRBV30 | NA | TRBD1 | TRBJ1-6
CASSKMAGGWGYTF | TGTGCCAGCAGCAAAATGGCAGGGGGATGGGGCTACACCTTC | TRBV21-1 | once | NA | TRBJ1-2
CATSRGSLGLTGELFF | TGTGCCACCAGCAGGGGCTCTTTGGGACTAACCGGGGAGCTGTTTTTT | TRBV15 | NA | TRBD2 | TRBJ2-2
CASSITVGPYEQYF | TGTGCCAGTAGTATAACGGTCGGTCCTTACGAGCAGTACTTC | TRBV19 | NA | NA | TRBJ2-7
CASSGLARPSYNEQFF | TGTGCCAGCAGCGGACTAGCGAGACCCTCCTACAATGAGCAGTTCTTC | TRBV2 | NA | TRBD2 | TRBJ2-1
CASSIAGGGNYGYTF | TGTGCCAGCAGTATCGCGGGAGGAGGGAACTATGGCTACACCTTC | TRBV27 | NA | NA | TRBJ1-2
CASSLSGGGQPQHF | TGTGCCAGCAGTTTATCGGGAGGGGGACAGCCCCAGCATTTT | TRBV27 | NA | NA | TRBJ1-5
CASNRGTPFTGELFF | TGTGCCAGCAACCGCGGGACTCCTTTCACCGGGGAGCTGTTTTTT | TRBV2 | NA | NA | TRBJ2-2
CASSLGGRGTDTQYF | TGTGCCAGCAGCTTAGGTGGCAGGGGCACAGATACGCAGTATTTT | TRBV11-1 | NA | NA | TRBJ2-3
CASSLGFATEAFF | TGTGCCAGTAGCCTGGGCTTTGCCACTGAAGCTTTCTTT | TRBV19 | NA | NA | TRBJ1-1
CASSGTGGNEQFF | TGTGCCAGCAGTGGCACCGGGGGCAATGAGCAGTTCTTC | TRBV25-1 | NA | NA | TRBJ2-1
CAGIPDSRWDGYTF | TGTGCCGGGATCCCGGACTCCCGGTGGGATGGCTACACCTTC | TRBV30 | NA | NA | TRBJ1-2
CASSPFSYQETQYF | TGTGCTAGCAGCCCTTTCTCGTACCAAGAGACCCAGTACTTC | TRBV7-7 | NA | NA | TRBJ2-5
CASSNNYNQPQHF | TGTGCCAGCAGTAATAATTATAATCAGCCCCAGCATTTT | TRBV6-2/TRBV6-3 | NA | NA | TRBJ1-5
CASSQGTASNEKLFF | TGTGCCAGCAGCCAGGGGACAGCCAGTAATGAAAAACTGTTTTTT | TRBV5-5 | few | TRBD1 | TRBJ1-4
CASSPSGPDTQYF | TGTGCCAGCTCACCGAGCGGACCAGATACGCAGTATTTT | TRBV18 | NA | NA | TRBJ2-3
CASSPAGALSTDTQYF | TGTGCCAGCAGCCCTGCGGGGGCCCTCTCCACAGATACGCAGTATTTT | TRBV3-1/TRBV3-2 | NA | NA | TRBJ2-3
CASDRRWNTEAFF | TGTGCCAGCGACAGGAGATGGAACACTGAAGCTTTCTTT | TRBV2 | NA | NA | TRBJ1-1
CASSPGQGADQPQHF | TGCGCCAGCAGTCCGGGACAGGGGGCAGATCAGCCCCAGCATTTT | TRBV5-1 | NA | TRBD1 | TRBJ1-5
CASSHARDRAFGYTF | TGCGCCAGCAGCCACGCCCGGGACAGGGCGTTTGGCTACACCTTC | TRBV4-1 | NA | TRBD1 | TRBJ1-2
CASSVRTGTNTEAFF | TGTGCCAGCAGCGTCAGGACAGGGACGAACACTGAAGCTTTCTTT | TRBV7-6 | once | TRBD1 | TRBJ1-1
CASTLSYTF | TGTGCCAGCACACTCAGCTACACCTTC | TRBV12-3/TRBV12-4 | NA | NA | TRBJ1-2
CASSPLAGQGANTIYF | TGTGCCAGCTCACCCCTCGCGGGACAGGGTGCAAACACCATATATTTT | TRBV18 | NA | TRBD1 | TRBJ1-3
CASSIRDSNQPQHF | TGTGCCAGTAGTATTCGGGATAGCAATCAGCCCCAGCATTTT | TRBV19 | NA | NA | TRBJ1-5
CASSPTPSNQPQHF | TGTGCCAGCAGCCCGACACCGAGCAATCAGCCCCAGCATTTT | TRBV3-1/TRBV3-2 | NA | NA | TRBJ1-5
CASSLGRSSYGYTF | TGTGCCAGCAGCTTGGGTAGAAGTTCCTATGGCTACACCTTC | TRBV5-8 | NA | NA | TRBJ1-2
CASSFLTGTYEQYF | TGCGCCAGCAGCTTTTTGACAGGGACCTACGAGCAGTACTTC | TRBV5-1 | NA | TRBD1 | TRBJ2-7
CAGRGHGQSTDTQYF | TGTGCCGGGCGAGGACACGGACAGAGCACAGATACGCAGTATTTT | TRBV28 | NA | NA | TRBJ2-3
CASSMGLAGGLTDTQYF | TGTGCCAGTAGTATGGGGCTAGCGGGGGGCCTCACAGATACGCAGTATTTT | TRBV19 | NA | TRBD2 | TRBJ2-3
CASSLRSDYEQYF | TGTGCCAGCAGCCTGAGGAGCGACTACGAGCAGTACTTC | TRBV7-2 | NA | NA | TRBJ2-7
CSASTGGGTDTQYF | TGCAGTGCTAGTACGGGGGGGGGAACAGATACGCAGTATTTT | TRBV20-1 | NA | TRBD2 | TRBJ2-3
CAWRGQYNSPLHF | TGTGCCTGGAGGGGACAGTATAATTCACCCCTCCACTTT | TRBV30 | once | TRBD1 | TRBJ1-6
CASSLAFGNTIYF | TGTGCCAGCAGCTTGGCTTTCGGAAACACCATATATTTT | TRBV7-9 | NA | NA | TRBJ1-3
CASSRDTANYGYTF | TGTGCCAGTAGCCGGGACACTGCTAACTATGGCTACACCTTC | TRBV19 | NA | NA | TRBJ1-2
CASRRDATNSPLHF | TGTGCCAGCAGGCGGGACGCAACTAATTCACCCCTCCACTTT | TRBV6-4 | NA | NA | TRBJ1-6
CASSLRELNTEAFF | TGCGCCAGCAGCCTCCGAGAATTGAACACTGAAGCTTTCTTT | TRBV4-1 | NA | NA | TRBJ1-1